The T cell receptor beta chain under discussion was sequenced for a study of response to subunit inactivated influenza vaccine (dated by TCRdb to 2016 to 2018). For context, the study as a whole: The study used deep quantitative T cell receptor repertoire profiling to track responses to a trivalent subunit inactivated influenza vaccine. Here is what the overall study found, with its caveats: According to the authors, only a limited number of new T cells may be recruited by each seasonal influenza vaccination.

As encoded in the germline V gene, CDR1 is SQVTM while CDR2 is ANQGSEA. From the cysteine up to the phenylalanine, the CDR3 has a length of 15 residues. CDR3 DNA only is kept here, 45 bases in frame from base 1. In regard to this clonotype: Its specific antigen is unknown. Its ends do not fully match the called genes, so a read error is possible.

To prepare the library, RT-PCR was applied. Sequencer: Illumina HiSeq 2500. TCRdb ran its own pipeline on the public reads, namely fastp trimming at Q25 and MiXCR clone calling, and kept in-frame beta chains. Each CDR3 protein gets just one entry, which takes the most common genes and DNA from the rows behind it. The sample contains about 650,000 distinct CDR3 sequences, about a sixth of them found a single time. Around 10% of the sample comes from the top ten. The TCR comes from a man aged 45-65 years who received an inactivated influenza vaccine. Donor details come from another sample of the same person, matched by shared clones. In this chain, TRBV29-1 is recombined with TRBJ2-1; the D gene is perhaps TRBD1, from 6 matching bases. The source material was PBMCs from blood, sampled 12 days after vaccination. The nucleotide sequence reads TGCAGCGTTGGGAGTCCTACAGGGAAACACAATGGGCAGTTCTTC. It is translated as CSVGSPTGKHNGQFF.